This T cell receptor beta chain was documented in a study of T-cell memory formation after mild COVID-19. Study context: The study found TCR clusters largely donor specific.

TCR alpha and TCR beta cDNA libraries carrying sample barcodes and UMIs were produced by 5'RACE using constant-segment primers. Each CDR3 protein gets one entry after TCRdb re-called the 5' RACE reads with MiXCR. The sample records about 260,000 distinct CDR3 sequences, less than 9.5% being singletons. A few counts support this clonotype. Sample: PBMCs or a T cell subset sorted from them (not recorded which). This TCR came from a young man who had mild COVID-19 (a few samples of this study predate the infection). Cell type and time point are not known.

The CDR3 is CASSFGREVNTEAFF. DNA for the CDR3: TGCGCCAGCAGCTTTGGCCGGGAAGTGAACACTGAAGCTTTCTTT. The chain uses TRBV5-1 and TRBJ1-1; unclear D gene. The germline V gene has CDR1 SGHRS and CDR2 YFSETQ. This CDR3 contains 15 residues. V lost 2 bases, J lost 0 bases, and 11 bases lay in between.